The 18 T cell receptor beta chains in this list originate from one sample, sequenced in a study of blood T cell repertoires in COVID-19. TCRdb's table, derived via immunoSEQ multiplex PCR, lists solely in-frame clones and lacks some. The sample records 100,000 to 110,000 clones, about 83% being singletons. The sequenced sample consisted of peripheral blood. The source of these receptors is a human donor in a cohort sampled during active COVID-19.

The chain uses TRBV18 and TRBJ1-2, with unresolved D. The CDR3 spans 16 residues. Germline CDR1 and CDR2: KGHSH and LQKENI. The ends were cut back, 1 base at V and 4 bases at J, with 16 bases in the middle. The CDR3 DNA reads TGTGCCAGCTCACCACTCGGGAAGGCAGACGCCTATGGCTACACCTTC. Its protein product is CASSPLGKADAYGYTF.

This clone was observed once. The genes are TRBV11-2 and TRBJ1-2; the match to TRBD1 covers 8 bases. Losses at the gene ends were 5 bases for V and 4 bases for J; bases not matched to a gene: 9. The CDR3 is 15 residues long. The V gene's germline CDR1 is SGHAT and CDR2 FQNNGV. The CDR3 loop is CASSLGQGGTYGYTF. The CDR3 DNA is TGTGCCAGCAGCCTTGGACAGGGTGGGACCTATGGCTACACCTTC.

This clone was seen just once. CDR3: CASSLAGGYGYTF. The CDR3 nucleotides are TGTGCCAGCAGTTTGGCGGGGGGTTATGGCTACACCTTC. The chain joins TRBV12-3 or TRBV12-4 to TRBJ1-2; D may be TRBD1 (5 bases). Trimming pared 3 bases from V and 5 bases from J, leaving 10 bases between. The CDR3 spans 13 residues.

This chain connects TRBV19 to TRBJ2-2, with D perhaps TRBD2 (6 bases). The germline CDR1 and CDR2 sequences are LNHDA and SQIVND (reference sequence). V lost 0 bases to trimming and J lost 7 bases, with 15 bases between them. CDR3 length equals 16 residues. The chain's CDR3 is CASSIDRGTFHGELFF. CDR3 sequence (DNA): TGTGCCAGTAGTATAGATCGGGGGACGTTCCACGGGGAGCTGTTTTTT.

The chain couples TRBV14 to TRBJ2-1; 8 bases are shared with TRBD2. In germline, CDR1 is SGHDN, CDR2 FVKESK. V gave up 4 bases and J gave up 6 bases; unmatched junction bases: 23. This CDR3 is 20 amino acids long. DNA for the CDR3: TGTGCCAGCAGCCGAATCCACCGTGGGGCGGGAGGAGGACATTCCAATGAGCAGTTCTTC. Translated, it gives CASSRIHRGAGGGHSNEQFF.

This chain links TRBV6-5 with TRBJ1-6, with TRBD1 matching 8 bases. After removal of 7 bases from V and 9 bases from J, the junction contained 8 bases not matched to a gene. The CDR3 loop spans 14 amino acids. From germline, CDR1 is MNHEY and CDR2 SVGAGI. The CDR3 DNA reads as TGTGCCAGCACTGGACAGGGCGGCAGTTCACCCCTCCACTTT. Translated: CASTGQGGSSPLHF.

This rearrangement joins TRBV27 to TRBJ1-2, with 7 positions matching TRBD1. The V gene end was trimmed by 5 bases and the J gene end by 4 bases; junction bases not matched to a gene: 4. Germline-derived CDR1 and CDR2 are MNHEY and SMNVEV (reference sequence). This CDR3 comprises 13 residues. CDR3 DNA: TGTGCCAGCAGTGCACAGGGGCCCTATGGCTACACCTTC. Its protein product is CASSAQGPYGYTF.

The chain employs TRBV7-2 and TRBJ2-3, with D possibly being TRBD1 (5 bases). Germline CDR1 reads SGHTA; CDR2 reads FQGNSA. Between the trimmed V and J ends, which lost 5 bases and 3 bases, there was a span of 15 bases. The CDR3 is 15 residues long. The CDR3 DNA reads TGTGCCAGCAGCCCCCTATGGGGCGTAACAGATACGCAGTATTTT. Protein sequence: CASSPLWGVTDTQYF.

This clone showed up many times. The chain links TRBV19 to TRBJ2-6; 10 positions match TRBD1. Germline V gene data show CDR1 as LNHDA and CDR2 as SQIVND (reference sequence). The CDR3 runs 20 residues. The junction had 13 bases not matched to a gene; V was cut back by 4 bases and J by 1 base. The CDR3 protein is CASSNPLGTGVTSGANVLTF. The CDR3 bases are TGTGCCAGTAGTAACCCCTTGGGGACAGGGGTAACGTCTGGGGCCAACGTCCTGACTTTC.

This chain connects TRBV2 to TRBJ1-1; D is undetermined. The CDR3 loop spans 14 amino acids. Germline V CDR1 and CDR2: SNHLY, FYNNEI. The germline V and J ends were trimmed by 7 bases and 1 base, with 13 bases remaining between them. The CDR3 bases are TGTGCCAGCAAGCCCTCGCGGGGGAACACTGAAGCTTTCTTT. Protein product: CASKPSRGNTEAFF.

The chain couples TRBV29-1 to TRBJ1-1, with D hard to call. V lost 3 bases, J lost 3 bases, and 5 bases lay in between. Germline V lookup: CDR1 SQVTM, CDR2 ANQGSEA. This CDR3 comprises 11 residues. CDR3 residues: CSVDPYTEAFF. CDR3 bases: TGCAGCGTTGACCCATACACTGAAGCTTTCTTT.

This chain links TRBV7-9 with TRBJ2-7; D perhaps matches TRBD1 (6 bases). The germline V and J ends were trimmed by 1 base and 4 bases, with 8 bases remaining between them. The germline gives CDR1 SEHNR, CDR2 FQNEAQ (reference sequence). The CDR3 is made up of 13 amino acids. Here the CDR3 DNA reads TGTGCCAGCAGCTTAGTAGGGGGATACGAGCAGTACTTC. It codes for CASSLVGGYEQYF.

This clone has more than one count but fewer than ten. The chain carries TRBV5-4 and TRBJ1-1, with D unresolved. From germline, CDR1 is SGHNT and CDR2 YYREEE (reference sequence). Trimming took off 2 bases at V and 0 bases at J, with 11 bases between the two ends. The CDR3 consists of 15 residues. CDR3 loop: CASSLKLSLNTEAFF. The DNA for the CDR3 is TGTGCCAGCAGCTTAAAACTATCCCTGAACACTGAAGCTTTCTTT. The variable domain in full, completed from reference TRBV5-4 and TRBJ1-1, reads ETGVTQSPTHLIKTRGQQVTLRCSSQSGHNTVSWYQQALGQGPQFIFQYYREEENGRGNFPPRFSGLQFPNYSSELNVNALELDDSALYLCASSLKLSLNTEAFFGQGTRLTVV.

This chain links TRBV7-2 with TRBJ2-1; 7 positions agree with TRBD1. V dropped 4 bases and J dropped 14; count of bases not matched to a gene: 8. Germline-derived CDR1 and CDR2 are SGHTA and FQGNSA. CDR3 length: 12 residues. The CDR3 DNA sequence: TGTGCCAGCAGCTCGAGGGGGCAGAAAAAGTTCTTC. Amino acid sequence: CASSSRGQKKFF.

The genes are TRBV5-5 and TRBJ1-5; TRBD1 matches 7 bases. Germline-derived CDR1 and CDR2 are SGHKS and YYEKEE (reference sequence). The J segment lost 9 bases and the V segment lost 3 bases, leaving 12 bases of the junction unmatched. The CDR3 runs 15 residues. The CDR3 sequence is CASSSAGTVGRPQHF. The CDR3 DNA follows: TGTGCCAGCAGCTCCGCCGGGACAGTGGGAAGGCCCCAGCATTTT.

CDR3 in amino acids: CASSEARTGLSNQPQHF. CDR3 coding DNA: TGTGCCAGCAGTGAAGCGAGGACAGGATTAAGCAATCAGCCCCAGCATTTT. This chain connects TRBV2 to TRBJ1-5; 7 positions agree with TRBD1. Germline V lookup: CDR1 SNHLY, CDR2 FYNNEI. V lost 0 bases, J lost 1 base, and 6 bases stayed unmatched. This CDR3 comprises 17 residues. The full variable domain, with the rest looked up from reference TRBV2 and TRBJ1-5, is EPEVTQTPSHQVTQMGQEVILRCVPISNHLYFYWYRQILGQKVEFLVSFYNNEISEKSEIFDDQFSVERPDGSNFTLKIRSTKLEDSAMYFCASSEARTGLSNQPQHFGDGTRLSIL.

V usage is TRBV3-1 (or the pseudogene TRBV3-2) and J usage is TRBJ1-1; 7 bases are a match to TRBD1. The CDR3 contains 13 residues. Looked up from germline, CDR1 is LGHDT and CDR2 is YNNKEL (reference sequence). J was trimmed by 8 bases and V by 2 bases; bases with no gene match: 5. The CDR3 nucleotides read TGTGCCAGCAGCCAACGTCAGGGGGTCGAAGCTTTCTTT. Protein sequence: CASSQRQGVEAFF.

The chain's CDR3 is CASSQTGGSGNTIYF. The CDR3 nucleotides are TGTGCCAGCAGCCAGACGGGGGGCTCTGGAAACACCATATATTTT. The chain joins TRBV3-1 (or the pseudogene TRBV3-2) to TRBJ1-3, with D perhaps matching TRBD1 (5 bases). The germline V gene encodes CDR1 LGHDT and CDR2 YNNKEL (reference sequence). The V end lost 3 bases, the J end lost 0 bases, and 9 bases lay between the germline ends. The CDR3 is 15 amino acids.